These 15 T cell receptor beta chains were sequenced from one sample in a study of T cell changes during pregnancy in multiple sclerosis. The protocol was immunoSEQ multiplex PCR, while the TCRdb copy is restricted to in-frame clones and leaves out a portion. The table has approximately 53,000 clones, roughly 90% seen once. The input for sequencing was peripheral blood, taken after pregnancy. The receptor source for this set is a female donor in good health, enrolled as a control in a pregnancy study.

This chain connects TRBV7-9 to TRBJ2-7; 7 bases agree with TRBD2. The trim removed 4 bases at V and 2 bases at J, leaving 14 bases unmatched. The CDR3 runs 17 residues. Germline CDR1 reads SEHNR; CDR2 reads FQNEAQ (reference sequence). The CDR3 loop reads CASSYSSALAVTYEQYF. The CDR3 DNA follows: TGTGCCAGCAGCTACTCCTCAGCCCTAGCGGTGACCTACGAGCAGTACTTC.

CDR3 region: CASSAPGLASEQYF. Here the CDR3 DNA reads TGTGCCAGCAGCGCGCCGGGACTAGCGAGCGAGCAGTACTTC. The chain combines TRBV7-9 with TRBJ2-7; 10 positions agree with TRBD2. CDR1 is SEHNR and CDR2 is FQNEAQ in the germline V gene (reference sequence). This CDR3 spans 14 amino acids. V lost 5 bases to trimming and J lost 6 bases; unmatched junction nucleotides: 7.

This clone is a singleton in its sample. The chain is built from TRBV6-6 and TRBJ2-3; 8 bases are shared with TRBD1. The ends lost 3 bases at V and 0 bases at J; junction bases unmatched: 5. The CDR3 has 16 amino acids. The germline V gene encodes CDR1 MNHNY and CDR2 SVGAGI (reference sequence). This chain's CDR3 is CASSYPQGASTDTQYF. As DNA, the CDR3 is TGTGCCAGCAGTTATCCCCAGGGGGCTAGCACAGATACGCAGTATTTT.

In its sample, this clone was seen a few times. The chain links TRBV7-9 to TRBJ1-4; 9 positions agree with TRBD1. Looked up from germline, CDR1 is SEHNR and CDR2 is FQNEAQ (reference sequence). Trimming took 4 bases from V and 8 from J; bases not matched to a gene: 5. This CDR3 region has 14 residues. CDR3 sequence (DNA): TGTGCCAGCAGCTCGGACAGGGGCGGAGAAAAACTGTTTTTT. This sequence encodes CASSSDRGGEKLFF.

This sequence joins TRBV4-1 and TRBJ2-1; D gene unclear. Deletions cut 7 bases from V and 5 bases from J, with 24 bases between. CDR3 size: 17 residues. CDR1 and CDR2 from the germline V gene are MGHRA and YSYEKL. For the CDR3, the DNA is TGCGCCAGCATCCACCTCTCGACTGACCCCTTAGACAATGAGCAGTTCTTC. Translation: CASIHLSTDPLDNEQFF.

This rearrangement joins TRBV6-5 to TRBJ1-3, with TRBD1 matching over 7 bases. CDR3 size: 16 residues. The V and J ends lost 2 bases and 0 bases, in that order; junction bases with no gene match: 4. Per the germline V gene, CDR1 is MNHEY and CDR2 is SVGAGI. The chain's CDR3 is CASSYRDRASGNTIYF. The CDR3, as DNA: TGTGCCAGCAGTTACCGAGACAGGGCCTCTGGAAACACCATATATTTT.

This clone was recorded only once. The chain couples TRBV6-5 to TRBJ2-5; weak D call: TRBD1 (5 bases). V gave up 0 bases and J gave up 1 base, with 9 bases separating them. Germline assignment: CDR1 MNHEY and CDR2 SVGAGI. CDR3 size: 15 residues. The CDR3 DNA reads as TGTGCCAGCAGTTACTCCAGGGCCCCCCAAGAGACCCAGTACTTC. This encodes CASSYSRAPQETQYF.

The rearrangement uses TRBV6-4 and TRBJ2-3, with 9 bases lining up with TRBD2. The CDR3 has 18 residues. The germline V gene has CDR1 MRHNA and CDR2 SNTAGT. Trimming removed 0 bases from V and 2 bases from J; junction bases left unmatched: 9. The CDR3 DNA sequence: TGTGCCAGCAGTGACTCGAGTAGCGGGGGAATAATCACAGATACGCAGTATTTT. This gives the protein CASSDSSSGGIITDTQYF.

This rearrangement joins TRBV7-9 to TRBJ1-6; D is unclear. Germline values: CDR1 SEHNR, CDR2 FQNEAQ (reference sequence). Trimming cost V 3 bases and J 4 bases, with 7 bases left between them. The CDR3 length is 14 residues. As DNA, the CDR3 is TGTGCCAGCAGCTTGGCAGATTATAATTCACCCCTCCACTTT. It yields the protein CASSLADYNSPLHF.

This clone has just a few counts. Other DNA sequences in the same sample also yield this CDR3. This chain joins TRBV5-1 and TRBJ2-7; TRBD1 matches 9 bases. Germline CDR1 reads SGHRS; CDR2 reads YFSETQ. The V and J ends lost 2 bases and 0 bases, in that order; junction bases with no gene match: 3. CDR3 length equals 15 residues. CDR3 in amino acids: CASSFGTGISYEQYF. CDR3 nucleotide sequence: TGCGCCAGCAGCTTTGGGACAGGGATCTCCTACGAGCAGTACTTC.

The rearrangement joins TRBV4-3 to TRBJ1-2; the D gene is possibly TRBD1 (6 bases). The CDR3 consists of 16 residues. Germline lookup yields CDR1 LGHNA and CDR2 YSLEER. Trimming removed 0 bases from V and 2 bases from J, with 13 bases in between. As DNA, the CDR3 is TGCGCCAGCAGCCAAGATCTTGCAGGGGAAAACTATGGCTACACCTTC. Residues: CASSQDLAGENYGYTF.

The chain joins TRBV29-1 to TRBJ2-1; D possibly corresponds to TRBD1 (5 bases). V lost 0 bases and J 8 bases, leaving 14 bases between the germline ends. Germline V gives CDR1 SQVTM, CDR2 ANQGSEA. This CDR3 is 14 amino acids long. CDR3 DNA sequence: TGCAGCGTTGAAGATCCCCAGGGTAGGGATGAGCAGTTCTTC. It yields the protein CSVEDPQGRDEQFF.

This chain uses TRBV6-5 with TRBJ1-1; the D gene is possibly TRBD1 (5 bases). The V gene lost 2 bases and the J gene lost 7 bases, with 8 bases spanning the gap. Per the germline V gene, CDR1 is MNHEY and CDR2 is SVGAGI. This CDR3 spans 12 amino acids. DNA of the CDR3: TGTGCCAGCAGTTACGTGGGGGGTGAAGCTTTCTTT. It yields the protein CASSYVGGEAFF.

This clone was picked up one time. The V call is TRBV27, the J call TRBJ1-5, with D tentatively TRBD1 (6 bases). The V and J ends lost 4 bases and 7 bases respectively, with 14 bases between them. In germline, CDR1 is MNHEY, CDR2 SMNVEV (reference sequence). This CDR3 is built from 14 residues. The DNA for the CDR3 is TGTGCCAGCAGTTCGACAGGCCTGGGGCAGCCCCAGCATTTT. It translates to CASSSTGLGQPQHF.

The chain carries TRBV6-1 and TRBJ2-7, with 11 bases that match TRBD1. The V gene end was trimmed by 11 bases and the J gene end by 4 bases; junction bases not matched to a gene: 10. This CDR3 has 14 amino acids. Germline lookup yields CDR1 MNHNS and CDR2 SASEGT. CDR3 residues: CAGDTGTGGYEQYF. CDR3 sequence (DNA): TGTGCCGGGGATACCGGGACAGGGGGATACGAGCAGTACTTC.